This is a list of T cell receptor beta chains from one sample in a study of cytotoxic CD8 clonotypes in ibrutinib-treated CLL. Here immunoSEQ multiplex PCR was the method, and the copy in TCRdb shows in-frame clones only, minus some. The top ten hold roughly 6.3% of the sample, which has around 330,000 clones, roughly 70% seen once. Sequences were derived from PBMCs, sampled after 36 months of ibrutinib treatment. The origin of the receptors is a human donor with chronic lymphocytic leukemia. Each CDR3 is given with its conserved first and last residue. The D gene is left open where the match is weak. The size entry is marked missing in some rows and otherwise reads once, few, many or a size class.

j_call,cdr3_length,v_call,clone_size,d_call,cdr3_nt,cdr3_aa
TRBJ1-2,17,TRBV9,NA,NA,TGTGCCAGCAGCGTATTCGGGAAGTGGGAGGCTAACTATGGCTACACCTTC,CASSVFGKWEANYGYTF
TRBJ2-3,13,TRBV28,NA,NA,TGTGCCAGCAGACGTAGAAGCGACGATACGCAGTATTTT,CASRRRSDDTQYF
TRBJ2-3,16,TRBV19,NA,TRBD2,TGTGCCAGTAGTACTCGAGCGGGGGCGACCACAGATACGCAGTATTTT,CASSTRAGATTDTQYF
TRBJ2-7,15,TRBV28,NA,TRBD1,TGTGCCAGCTGGGACAGGCGCCGCCAGTTCTACGAGCAGTACTTC,CASWDRRRQFYEQYF
TRBJ1-6,16,TRBV2,NA,NA,TGTGCCAGCAGTGAAACGGGCCTGACCAATAATTCACCCCTCCACTTT,CASSETGLTNNSPLHF
TRBJ1-5,16,TRBV5-5,few,NA,TGTGCCAGCAGCTTGGAAGGGAGGGGCACGGTTCAGCCCCAGCATTTT,CASSLEGRGTVQPQHF
TRBJ2-1,12,TRBV9,NA,NA,TGTGCCAGCAGCGCCACCCTCAATGAGCAGTTCTTC,CASSATLNEQFF
TRBJ1-6,15,TRBV25-1,few,NA,TGTGCCAGCAAAGGACAAGCCTCCGGGGAGGCACCCCTCCACTTT,CASKGQASGEAPLHF
TRBJ2-2,16,TRBV11-2,few,TRBD2,TGTGCCAGCAGCTTACTGACTAGCCTTTTCCCCGGGGAGCTGTTTTTT,CASSLLTSLFPGELFF
TRBJ2-7,15,TRBV7-2,few,NA,TGTGCCAGCAGCCCGGGGCGGGCAACATCCTACGAGCAGTACTTC,CASSPGRATSYEQYF
TRBJ2-3,15,TRBV5-4,NA,NA,TGTGCCAGCAGCTACCGACTAGGCTCTACAGATACGCAGTATTTT,CASSYRLGSTDTQYF
TRBJ2-3,14,TRBV7-3,NA,NA,TGTGCCAGCAGCTTAAGTCGGGGATCGGATACGCAGTATTTT,CASSLSRGSDTQYF
TRBJ1-2,11,TRBV28,once,NA,TGTGCCAGCAGTTTAGTAAGTGGCTACACCTTC,CASSLVSGYTF
TRBJ2-5,10,TRBV20-1,once,NA,TGCAGTGCTAGCAGTGAGACCCAGTACTTC,CSASSETQYF
TRBJ2-5,16,TRBV12-5,NA,NA,TGTGCTAGTGGTTTCCCCCAGGGCCCTGTTGGAGAGACCCAGTACTTC,CASGFPQGPVGETQYF
TRBJ1-1,17,TRBV7-9,NA,TRBD1,TGTGCCAGCAGCCTGGTCAGGGGGCGCAGGGAGGACACTGAAGCTTTCTTT,CASSLVRGRREDTEAFF
TRBJ1-4,13,TRBV29-1,NA,NA,TGCAGCGGGTACACCAACGCTAATGAAAAACTGTTTTTT,CSGYTNANEKLFF
TRBJ2-1,16,TRBV5-1,NA,NA,TGCGCCAGCAGCCCGTCCCCGTCGGGACGATACAATGAGCAGTTCTTC,CASSPSPSGRYNEQFF
TRBJ1-2,13,TRBV28,NA,NA,TGTGCCAGCAGTGGGGGGGAGCACTATGGCTACACCTTC,CASSGGEHYGYTF
TRBJ1-2,15,TRBV10-3,NA,TRBD1,TGTGCCATCAGTGAGCCGGGACAGGGGGGTGGTGGCTACACCTTC,CAISEPGQGGGGYTF
TRBJ1-2,14,TRBV4-1,NA,NA,TGCGCCAGCAGCCATCACCGGGACACCTATGGCTACACCTTC,CASSHHRDTYGYTF
TRBJ1-2,15,TRBV5-4,NA,NA,TGTGCCAGCAGCGGGAGTGGGGCAGGGACCTATGGCTACACCTTC,CASSGSGAGTYGYTF
TRBJ1-1,14,TRBV25-1,NA,TRBD1,TGTGCCAGCAGTGACGGGACAGGGTTCACTGAAGCTTTCTTT,CASSDGTGFTEAFF
TRBJ1-3,15,TRBV2,NA,NA,TGTGCCAGCAGGCCAGACTCGAACTCTGGAAACACCATATATTTT,CASRPDSNSGNTIYF
TRBJ2-1,13,TRBV7-6,few,TRBD2,TGTGCCAGCAGCTCGGGACTAGCGAATGAGCAGTTCTTC,CASSSGLANEQFF
TRBJ2-3,13,TRBV7-6,few,NA,TGTGCCAGCAGCTTAAGACCCGGGGCTCCGCAGTATTTT,CASSLRPGAPQYF
TRBJ1-6,13,TRBV7-6,few,NA,TGTGCCAGCAGCTTAGCGCTTGATTCACCCCTCCACTTT,CASSLALDSPLHF
TRBJ2-7,14,TRBV5-1,NA,NA,TGCGCCAGCAGCTTGGGTGACCCGTCCTACGAGCAGTACTTC,CASSLGDPSYEQYF
TRBJ2-7,15,TRBV7-3,few,TRBD2,TGTGCCAGCAGCTTAGGGGCTAGCGGCCACTACGAGCAGTACTTC,CASSLGASGHYEQYF
TRBJ1-6,15,TRBV5-4,NA,NA,TGTGCCAGCAGCCCGAACGGGGGACAAAATTCACCCCTCCACTTT,CASSPNGGQNSPLHF
TRBJ2-7,14,TRBV4-1,NA,TRBD2,TGCGCCAGCAGCCAGACTAGCGGGATCAACGAGCAGTACTTC,CASSQTSGINEQYF
TRBJ1-2,17,TRBV5-6,NA,NA,TGTGCCAGCAGCGATATCCTACCCCGCCAAACCTTTGATGGCTACACCTTC,CASSDILPRQTFDGYTF
TRBJ2-7,10,TRBV20-1,few,NA,TGCAGTGCTAGAGCTGGCGAGCAGTACTTC,CSARAGEQYF
TRBJ1-6,16,TRBV6-1,NA,NA,TGTGCCAGCAGTGGCTTGGCAGGATGGTATAATTCACCCCTCCACTTT,CASSGLAGWYNSPLHF
TRBJ1-6,15,TRBV6-5,NA,NA,TGTGCCAGCAGTTACTCGATACAGGGTAGTACACCCCTCCACTTT,CASSYSIQGSTPLHF
TRBJ1-2,11,TRBV4-1,NA,NA,TGCGCCAGCAGCCAAGGAGGGAGTTGGAACTTC,CASSQGGSWNF
TRBJ1-4,15,TRBV7-2,few,NA,TGTGCCAGCAGCTTACACGCCGCAACTAATGAAAAACTGTTTTTT,CASSLHAATNEKLFF
TRBJ1-2,15,TRBV30,few,NA,TGTGCCTGGAGTGCACCCTCATGGGGGGCCTATGGCTACACCTTC,CAWSAPSWGAYGYTF
TRBJ1-5,15,TRBV19,NA,NA,TGTGCCAGTAGACGAGCGCTGCTTAGCAATCAGCCCCAGCATTTT,CASRRALLSNQPQHF
TRBJ2-3,16,TRBV6-5,NA,NA,TGTGCCAGCAGTTTCTCGGGGGCGACTAGCACAGATACGCAGTATTTT,CASSFSGATSTDTQYF
TRBJ2-7,15,TRBV4-3,NA,NA,TGCGCCAGCAGCCAAGATCTGGGGCCTTACTACGAGCAGTACTTC,CASSQDLGPYYEQYF
TRBJ2-7,13,TRBV29-1,NA,NA,TGCAGCGTTGGGGGCAGGGATCTGTACGAGCAGTACTTC,CSVGGRDLYEQYF
TRBJ2-7,13,TRBV7-2,few,TRBD1,TGTGCCAGCAGCTGGACAGGGGGCTACGAGCAGTACTTC,CASSWTGGYEQYF
TRBJ2-3,15,TRBV5-4,NA,TRBD2,TGTGCCAGCAGGGCGACTAGCGGGAGGGGAGATACGCAGTATTTT,CASRATSGRGDTQYF
TRBJ2-1,16,TRBV28,NA,NA,TGTGCCAGCAGTACCCCTTCGGGGGACAGCTACAATGAGCAGTTCTTC,CASSTPSGDSYNEQFF
TRBJ2-3,16,TRBV18,NA,NA,TGTGCCAGCTTATTGAATCAGGGTTCTAGCACAGATACGCAGTATTTT,CASLLNQGSSTDTQYF
TRBJ2-2,17,TRBV4-3,NA,NA,TGCGCCAGCAGCCAATGGAAGGCTAGGGCGAACACCGGGGAGCTGTTTTTT,CASSQWKARANTGELFF
TRBJ1-1,13,TRBV7-9,NA,NA,TGTGCCAGCAGCCAGGCTCCGGGTATCGGAGCTTTCTTT,CASSQAPGIGAFF
TRBJ1-4,15,TRBV15,NA,NA,TGTGCCACCAGCAGATCAGGGTCAACTAATGAAAAACTGTTTTTT,CATSRSGSTNEKLFF
TRBJ1-3,16,TRBV9,NA,NA,TGTGCCAGCAGCGTAGGGATCCAGGGACCTGGAAACACCATATATTTT,CASSVGIQGPGNTIYF
TRBJ2-7,14,TRBV27,NA,NA,TGTGCCAGCAGTTCCGGCGCCAGACTCTACGAGCAGTACTTC,CASSSGARLYEQYF
TRBJ2-3,14,TRBV28,NA,TRBD1,TGTGCCAGCAGTTTGACAGGGAGCACAGATACGCAGTATTTT,CASSLTGSTDTQYF
TRBJ2-7,13,TRBV29-1,NA,TRBD2,TGCAGCGTCGTTAGCGGGAGGGACGTTGGGCAGTACTTC,CSVVSGRDVGQYF
TRBJ1-4,14,TRBV15,few,NA,TGTGCCACCAGCAGGCCCAGCGTTAATGAAAAACTGTTTTTT,CATSRPSVNEKLFF
TRBJ2-7,15,TRBV4-2,NA,TRBD2,TGTGCCAGCAGCCCAAGGACTAGCGGGACCTACGAGCAGTACTTC,CASSPRTSGTYEQYF
TRBJ2-3,18,TRBV19,NA,TRBD2,TGTGCCAGTACCCACCTCGGGCTAGCGGGAGGGCCGACAGATACGCAGTATTTT,CASTHLGLAGGPTDTQYF
TRBJ2-2,16,TRBV4-1,few,TRBD1,TGCGCCAGCAGCCGGACAGGGGGCGCGGTTACCGGGGAGCTGTTTTTT,CASSRTGGAVTGELFF
TRBJ2-2,15,TRBV27,few,TRBD2,TGTGCCAGCAGTTTATCTGCGGGGGGCACCGGGGAGCTGTTTTTT,CASSLSAGGTGELFF
TRBJ1-2,14,TRBV5-1,NA,TRBD1,TGCGCCAGCAGCGCCGGACAGGGTGGCTATGGCTACACCTTC,CASSAGQGGYGYTF